The sample holds many counts of the clone carrying this TCR beta chain. The antigen is undetermined. The germline V and J ends were trimmed by 4 bases and 0 bases, with 13 bases remaining between them. CDR3 length equals 15 residues. Combining a sample-barcoded 5' primer with a J-beta primer mix, a second PCR ran for roughly 6 to 12 cycles. Researchers report that each sample yielded at least 2.5 million CDR3-containing paired-end reads. TCRdb re-derived calls from the 5' RACE reads in MiXCR, one entry per CDR3 protein. Of about 400,000 distinct CDR3 sequences listed, 45% to 60% are singletons. The source of the sample is a study of blood T cells in healthy people across ages. Study summary: There was about one barcoded beta molecule captured by template switching per two T cells. Study-level findings and limits: Fewer expanded clones and more diversity marked long-lived versus aged donors.

Per individual sample, total RNA of at least 6 micrograms was extracted. The J gene is TRBJ2-7, the V gene TRBV12-3 or TRBV12-4; either TRBD1 or TRBD2 may fit D (6 bases each). Sequenced input: blood. The source is a man in his 60s in good health. The CDR3 region is CASSSAGGGSYEQYF. In nucleotides, the CDR3 is TGTGCCAGCAGTTCGGCCGGAGGGGGCTCCTACGAGCAGTACTTC.